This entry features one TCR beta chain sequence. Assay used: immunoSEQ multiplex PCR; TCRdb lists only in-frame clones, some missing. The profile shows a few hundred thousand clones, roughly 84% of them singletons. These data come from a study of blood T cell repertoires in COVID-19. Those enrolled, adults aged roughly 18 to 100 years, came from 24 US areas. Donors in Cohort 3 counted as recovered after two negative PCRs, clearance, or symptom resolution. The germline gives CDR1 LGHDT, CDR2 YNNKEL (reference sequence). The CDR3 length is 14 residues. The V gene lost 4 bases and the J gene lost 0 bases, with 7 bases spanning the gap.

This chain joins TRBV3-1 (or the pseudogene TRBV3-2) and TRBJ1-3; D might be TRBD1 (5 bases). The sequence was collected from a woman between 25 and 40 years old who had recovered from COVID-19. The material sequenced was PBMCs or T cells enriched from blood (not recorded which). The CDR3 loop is CASSLDSSGNTIYF. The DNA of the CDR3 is TGTGCCAGCAGCCTAGACAGCTCTGGAAACACCATATATTTT.